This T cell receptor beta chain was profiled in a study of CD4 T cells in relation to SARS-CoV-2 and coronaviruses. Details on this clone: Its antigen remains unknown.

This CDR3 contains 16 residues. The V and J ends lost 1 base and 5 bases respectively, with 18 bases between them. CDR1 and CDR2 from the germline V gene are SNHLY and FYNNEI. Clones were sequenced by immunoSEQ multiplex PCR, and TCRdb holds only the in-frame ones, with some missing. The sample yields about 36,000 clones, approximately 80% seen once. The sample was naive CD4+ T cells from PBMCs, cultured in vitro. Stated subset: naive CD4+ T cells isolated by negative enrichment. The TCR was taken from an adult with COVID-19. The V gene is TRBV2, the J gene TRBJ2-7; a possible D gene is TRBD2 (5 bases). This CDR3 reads CASSEEAGLPPNEQYF. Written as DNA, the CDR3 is TGTGCCAGCAGTGAAGAGGCGGGTCTCCCTCCTAACGAGCAGTACTTC.